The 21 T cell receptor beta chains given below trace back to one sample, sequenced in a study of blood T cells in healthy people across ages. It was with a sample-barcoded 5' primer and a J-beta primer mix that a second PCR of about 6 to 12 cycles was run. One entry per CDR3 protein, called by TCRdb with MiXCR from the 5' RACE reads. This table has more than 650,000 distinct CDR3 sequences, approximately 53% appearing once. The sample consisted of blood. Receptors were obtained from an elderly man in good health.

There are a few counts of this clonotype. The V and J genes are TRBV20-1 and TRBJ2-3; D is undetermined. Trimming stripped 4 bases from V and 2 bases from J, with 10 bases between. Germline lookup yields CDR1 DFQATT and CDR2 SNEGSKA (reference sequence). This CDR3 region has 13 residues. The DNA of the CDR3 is TGCAGTGCTACGGACCTTGTCACAGATACGCAGTATTTT. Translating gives CSATDLVTDTQYF.

The CDR3 region has the DNA TGTGCCAGCAGCGGACTAGGTTTAAGTGAGCAGTTCTTC. Translation gives CASSGLGLSEQFF. The J gene is TRBJ2-1, the V gene TRBV12-3 or TRBV12-4; 7 nucleotides match TRBD2. The CDR3 has 13 amino acids. Trimming removed 6 bases from V and 9 bases from J; junction bases left unmatched: 8.

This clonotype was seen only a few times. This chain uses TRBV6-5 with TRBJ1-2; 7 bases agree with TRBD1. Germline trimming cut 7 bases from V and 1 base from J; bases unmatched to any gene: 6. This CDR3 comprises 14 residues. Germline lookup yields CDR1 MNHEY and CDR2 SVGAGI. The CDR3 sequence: CASKTGTDNYGYTF. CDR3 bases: TGTGCCAGCAAAACCGGGACAGATAACTATGGCTACACCTTC.

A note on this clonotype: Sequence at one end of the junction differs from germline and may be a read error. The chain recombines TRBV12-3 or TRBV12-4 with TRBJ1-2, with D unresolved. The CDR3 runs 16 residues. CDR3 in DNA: TGTGCCTGCAGTCCAGTCTCGACCGACGACCGCTATGGCTACACCTTC. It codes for CACSPVSTDDRYGYTF.

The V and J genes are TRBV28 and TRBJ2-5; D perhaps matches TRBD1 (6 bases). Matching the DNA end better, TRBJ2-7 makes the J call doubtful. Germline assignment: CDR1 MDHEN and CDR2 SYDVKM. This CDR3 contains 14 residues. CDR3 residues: CASSPQGFGYEQYF. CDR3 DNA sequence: TGTGCCAGCAGTCCACAGGGATTCGGGTACGAGCAGTACTTC.

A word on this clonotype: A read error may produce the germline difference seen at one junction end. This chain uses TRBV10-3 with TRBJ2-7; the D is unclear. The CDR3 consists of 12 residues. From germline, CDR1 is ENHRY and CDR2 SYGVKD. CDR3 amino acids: CAVSGVTYEQYF. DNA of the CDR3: TGTGCCGTCAGTGGGGTCACCTACGAGCAGTACTTC.

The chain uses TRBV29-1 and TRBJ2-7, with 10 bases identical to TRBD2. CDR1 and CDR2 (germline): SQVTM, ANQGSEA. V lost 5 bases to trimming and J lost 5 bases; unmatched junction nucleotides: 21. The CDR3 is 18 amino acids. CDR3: CSVIFPAVASGRRNEQYF. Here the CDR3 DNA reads TGCAGCGTTATTTTTCCCGCGGTAGCTAGCGGGAGAAGGAACGAGCAGTACTTC.

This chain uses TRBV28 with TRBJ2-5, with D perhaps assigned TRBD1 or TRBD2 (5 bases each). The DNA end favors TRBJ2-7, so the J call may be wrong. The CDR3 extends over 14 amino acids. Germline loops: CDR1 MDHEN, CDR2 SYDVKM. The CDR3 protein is CASITGRHPYEQYF. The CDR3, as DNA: TGTGCCAGCATCACGGGACGGCACCCTTACGAGCAGTACTTC.

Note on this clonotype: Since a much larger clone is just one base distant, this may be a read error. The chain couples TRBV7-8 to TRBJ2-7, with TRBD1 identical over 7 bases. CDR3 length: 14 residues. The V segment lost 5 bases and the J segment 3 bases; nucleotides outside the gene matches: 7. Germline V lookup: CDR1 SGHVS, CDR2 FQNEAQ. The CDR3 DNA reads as TGTGCCAGCAGCGTAGACGGGACAGACTACGAGCAGTACTTC. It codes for CASSVDGTDYEQYF.

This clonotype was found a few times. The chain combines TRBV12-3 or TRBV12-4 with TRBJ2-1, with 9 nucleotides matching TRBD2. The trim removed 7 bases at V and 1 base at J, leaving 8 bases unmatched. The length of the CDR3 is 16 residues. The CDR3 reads CASTDPGLASYNEQFF. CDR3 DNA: TGTGCCAGCACCGATCCGGGACTAGCATCCTACAATGAGCAGTTCTTC.

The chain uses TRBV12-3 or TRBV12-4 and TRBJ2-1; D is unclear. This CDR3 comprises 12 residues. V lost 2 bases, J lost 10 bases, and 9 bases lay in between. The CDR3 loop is CASSLTHYEQFF. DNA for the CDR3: TGTGCCAGCAGTTTAACTCACTACGAGCAGTTCTTC.

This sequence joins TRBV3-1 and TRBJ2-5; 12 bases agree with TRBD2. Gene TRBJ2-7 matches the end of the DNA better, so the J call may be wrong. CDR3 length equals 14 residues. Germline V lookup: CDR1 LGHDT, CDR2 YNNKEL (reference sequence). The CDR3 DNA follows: TGTGCCAGCAGGCGGACTAGCGGGAACGGCGAGCAGTACTTC. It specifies CASRRTSGNGEQYF.

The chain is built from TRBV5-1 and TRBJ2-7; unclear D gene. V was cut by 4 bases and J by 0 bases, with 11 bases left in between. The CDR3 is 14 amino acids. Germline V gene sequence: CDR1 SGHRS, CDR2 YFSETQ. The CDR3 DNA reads TGCGCCAGCAGCGAGATGGGCAACTCCTACGAGCAGTACTTC. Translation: CASSEMGNSYEQYF.

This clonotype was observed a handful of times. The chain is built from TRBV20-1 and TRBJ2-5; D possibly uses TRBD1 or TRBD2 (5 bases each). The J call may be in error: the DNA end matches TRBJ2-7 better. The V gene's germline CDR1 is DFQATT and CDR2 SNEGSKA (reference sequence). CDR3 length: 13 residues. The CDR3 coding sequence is TGCAGTGCTAGAGAGGCAGGGACGGGCGAGCAGTACTTC. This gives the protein CSAREAGTGEQYF.

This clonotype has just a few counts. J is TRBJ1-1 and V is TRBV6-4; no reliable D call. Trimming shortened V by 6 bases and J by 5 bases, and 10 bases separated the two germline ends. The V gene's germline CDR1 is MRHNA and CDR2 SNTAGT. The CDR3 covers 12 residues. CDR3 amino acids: CASREEGTEAFF. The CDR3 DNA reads TGTGCCAGCAGAGAGGAAGGGACTGAAGCTTTCTTT.

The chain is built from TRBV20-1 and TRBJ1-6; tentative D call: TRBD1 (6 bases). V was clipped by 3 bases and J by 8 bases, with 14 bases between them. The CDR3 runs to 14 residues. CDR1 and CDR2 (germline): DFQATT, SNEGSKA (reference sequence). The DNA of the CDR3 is TGCAGTGCTAGGGGCGGGGAGGGGGATTCACCCCTCCACTTT. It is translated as CSARGGEGDSPLHF.

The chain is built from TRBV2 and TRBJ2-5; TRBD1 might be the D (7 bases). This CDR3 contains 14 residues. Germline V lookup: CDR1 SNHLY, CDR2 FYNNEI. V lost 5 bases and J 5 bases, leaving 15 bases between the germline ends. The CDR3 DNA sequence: TGTGCCAGCAGTCGACAGGGACTGAAGGAGACCCAGTACTTC. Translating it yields CASSRQGLKETQYF.

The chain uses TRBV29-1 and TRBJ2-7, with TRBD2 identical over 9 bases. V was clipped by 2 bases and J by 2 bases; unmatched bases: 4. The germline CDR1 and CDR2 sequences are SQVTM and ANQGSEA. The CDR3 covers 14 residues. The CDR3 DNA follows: TGCAGCGTTGAAAGACTAGCGGAAACCTACGAGCAGTACTTC. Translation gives CSVERLAETYEQYF.

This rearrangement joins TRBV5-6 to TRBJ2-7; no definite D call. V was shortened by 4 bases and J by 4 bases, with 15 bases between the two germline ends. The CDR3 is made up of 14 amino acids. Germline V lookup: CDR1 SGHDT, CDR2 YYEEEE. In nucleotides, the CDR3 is TGTGCCAGCAGCACAAGAAATGGTGGATACGAGCAGTACTTC. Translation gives CASSTRNGGYEQYF.

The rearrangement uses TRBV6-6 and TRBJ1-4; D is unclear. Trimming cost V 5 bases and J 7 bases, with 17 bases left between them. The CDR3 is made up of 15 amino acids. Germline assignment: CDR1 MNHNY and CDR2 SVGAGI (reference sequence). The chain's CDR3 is CASSPDPRWSEKLFF. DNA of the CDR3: TGTGCCAGCAGTCCCGACCCTAGGTGGAGTGAAAAACTGTTTTTT.

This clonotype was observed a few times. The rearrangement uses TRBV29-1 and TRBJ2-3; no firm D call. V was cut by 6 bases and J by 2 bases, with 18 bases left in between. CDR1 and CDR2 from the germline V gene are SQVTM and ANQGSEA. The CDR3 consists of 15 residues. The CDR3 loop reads CSVSGQIPPTDTQYF. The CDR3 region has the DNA TGCAGCGTCTCCGGCCAAATCCCCCCCACAGATACGCAGTATTTT.